The 16 T cell receptor beta chains in this list originate from one sample, sequenced in a study of blood T cells in healthy people across ages. Sample-barcoded 5' priming and a J-beta primer mix drove a second PCR of about 7 to 11 cycles. TCRdb itself ran the 5' RACE reads through MiXCR, one entry per CDR3 protein. The data contain about 650,000 distinct CDR3 sequences, 32% of them singletons. Source material: blood. The receptors were gathered from a woman older than 75 in good health.

A note on this clonotype: This clone may be a read error of a much larger clone one base away. This chain joins TRBV15 and TRBJ1-2; 8 bases are shared with TRBD1. The CDR3 loop spans 13 amino acids. Germline assignment: CDR1 LNHNV and CDR2 YYDKDF (reference sequence). The DNA for the CDR3 is TGTGCCGCCAGCAGAACAGGACAGGGCGGCTACACCTTC. Translation: CAASRTGQGGYTF.

This clonotype was observed many times. The chain couples TRBV4-3 to TRBJ1-4, with 8 bases aligning to TRBD1. The germline CDR1 and CDR2 sequences are LGHNA and YSLEER. Losses at the gene ends were 0 bases for V and 0 bases for J; bases not matched to a gene: 3. This CDR3 spans 17 amino acids. CDR3 DNA sequence: TGCGCCAGCAGCCAAGATTTACAGGGGGCAACTAATGAAAAACTGTTTTTT. It encodes CASSQDLQGATNEKLFF.

This clonotype was seen many times. V and J are TRBV7-9 and TRBJ1-4; a possible D gene is TRBD1 (5 bases). Trimming removed 4 bases at V and 4 bases at J, with 13 bases between. From germline, CDR1 is SEHNR and CDR2 FQNEAQ (reference sequence). The length of the CDR3 is 15 residues. Written as DNA, the CDR3 is TGTGCCAGCAGCTACGACGGGGGGAGTAATGAAAAACTGTTTTTT. It codes for CASSYDGGSNEKLFF. Complete variable domain (other parts from reference TRBV7-9 and TRBJ1-4): DTGVSQNPRHKITKRGQNVTFRCDPISEHNRLYWYRQTLGQGPEFLTYFQNEAQLEKSRLLSDRFSAERPKGSFSTLEIQRTEQGDSAMYLCASSYDGGSNEKLFFGSGTQLSVL.

The chain links TRBV4-2 to TRBJ1-1, with D perhaps TRBD1 (6 bases). V was cut by 2 bases and J by 0 bases, with 13 bases left in between. CDR1 and CDR2 from the germline V gene are LGHNA and YNFKEQ. CDR3 length equals 16 residues. The CDR3 sequence: CASSQPDQGMNTEAFF. CDR3 DNA: TGTGCCAGCAGCCAACCGGACCAGGGGATGAACACTGAAGCTTTCTTT.

The chain joins TRBV9 to TRBJ2-7; 7 bases are shared with TRBD1. V trimming: 0 bases; J trimming: 2 bases; junction bases outside the gene matches: 11. The V gene's germline CDR1 is SGDLS and CDR2 YYNGEE. The CDR3 contains 17 residues. Written as DNA, the CDR3 is TGTGCCAGCAGCGTAGATGGCAGGGGGTCCGCTACCTACGAGCAGTACTTC. This encodes CASSVDGRGSATYEQYF. The entire variable domain, with the rest obtained from reference TRBV9 and TRBJ2-7, is as follows: DSGVTQTPKHLITATGQRVTLRCSPRSGDLSVYWYQQSLDQGLQFLIQYYNGEERAKGNILERFSAQQFPDLHSELNLSSLELGDSALYFCASSVDGRGSATYEQYFGPGTRLTVT.

This clonotype has just a few counts. The gene calls are TRBV20-1 and TRBJ1-1; no reliable D call. The ends were cut back, 3 bases at V and 0 bases at J, with 5 bases in the middle. Germline V gives CDR1 DFQATT, CDR2 SNEGSKA (reference sequence). The CDR3 is 12 amino acids. CDR3 region: CSASGLNTEAFF. CDR3 coding DNA: TGCAGTGCTAGTGGCTTGAACACTGAAGCTTTCTTT.

This clonotype was seen more than once but under ten times. V is TRBV7-8 and J is TRBJ1-1; 9 bases line up with TRBD1. V dropped 5 bases and J dropped 3; count of bases not matched to a gene: 7. Germline values: CDR1 SGHVS, CDR2 FQNEAQ. The CDR3 has 15 amino acids. The CDR3, as DNA: TGTGCCAGCAGCACCGGACAGGGGAGGGACACTGAAGCTTTCTTT. Amino acids: CASSTGQGRDTEAFF.

This clonotype has ten or more counts. The chain carries TRBV3-1 and TRBJ2-3; no definite D call. Germline values: CDR1 LGHDT, CDR2 YNNKEL (reference sequence). V gave up 4 bases and J gave up 3 bases, with 17 bases separating them. CDR3 size: 16 residues. The CDR3 DNA is TGTGCCAGCAGCCGGTTCCTTGGGGTTAATACAGATACGCAGTATTTT. Its translation: CASSRFLGVNTDTQYF.

This clonotype was recorded many times. As DNA, the CDR3 is TGTGCCAGCAGCCTAAGTGGAAAGTCTCGCACAGATACGCAGTATTTT. Protein product: CASSLSGKSRTDTQYF. V is TRBV7-6 and J is TRBJ2-3; D is unresolved. The CDR3 contains 16 residues. Germline CDR1 reads SGHVS; CDR2 reads FNYEAQ. V gave up 5 bases and J gave up 1 base, with 16 bases separating them.

In nucleotides, the CDR3 is TGCAGCGTCCTCCGGGACAGGGGGCTTGACTATGGCTACACCTTC. Translated, it gives CSVLRDRGLDYGYTF. The V gene is TRBV29-1, the J gene TRBJ1-2; 12 bases align to TRBD1. This CDR3 contains 15 residues. V lost 6 bases, J lost 3 bases, and 8 bases stayed unmatched. The germline V gene encodes CDR1 SQVTM and CDR2 ANQGSEA.

A remark on this clonotype: A much larger clone sits a single nucleotide away, making a read error possible. The chain joins TRBV3-1 to TRBJ2-3; 13 bases match TRBD2. The CDR3 has 17 residues. In germline, CDR1 is LGHDT, CDR2 YNNKEL (reference sequence). The CDR3: CASSSGTSGVGTDAQYF. The CDR3 nucleotides read TGTGCCAGCAGCTCCGGGACTAGCGGGGTAGGGACAGATGCGCAGTATTTT.

This clonotype occurred many times. The genes are TRBV21-1 and TRBJ1-5. TRBV21-1 is deemed a pseudogene. The CDR3 is 17 amino acids. CDR3 protein: CASSKLPPGGNNQPQHF. The CDR3 DNA reads TGTGCCAGCAGCAAATTACCGCCTGGAGGGAACAATCAGCCCCAGCATTTT.

Here the CDR3 reads CASSQETGFNYGYTF. CDR3 nucleotide sequence: TGCGCCAGCAGCCAAGAAACAGGCTTTAACTATGGCTACACCTTC. J is TRBJ1-2 and V is TRBV4-3, with D possibly matching TRBD1 (5 bases). Trimming left V 0 bases short and J 1 base short, with 9 bases between. The CDR3 sequence is 15 residues long. CDR1 LGHNA and CDR2 YSLEER come from the germline V gene.

The V and J genes are TRBV20-1 and TRBJ1-1, with D tentatively TRBD1 (5 bases). Germline V gives CDR1 DFQATT, CDR2 SNEGSKA (reference sequence). The germline V and J ends were trimmed by 5 bases and 3 bases, with 13 bases remaining between them. This CDR3 is 13 amino acids long. The DNA of the CDR3 is TGCAGTGCTCGCGGGGCAGGGCACACTGAAGCTTTCTTT. It is translated as CSARGAGHTEAFF.

The chain has TRBV2 and TRBJ1-2, with D possibly TRBD1 on 5 matching bases. The CDR3 loop spans 15 amino acids. The V gene lost 5 bases and the J gene lost 8 bases, with 21 bases spanning the gap. Germline V gene sequence: CDR1 SNHLY, CDR2 FYNNEI. CDR3 loop: CASSSGTGMCVGYTF. CDR3 DNA sequence: TGTGCCAGCAGTTCCGGGACCGGGATGTGTGTCGGCTACACCTTC.

This clonotype occurred many times. The V and J genes are TRBV7-3 and TRBJ2-5; 8 bases align to TRBD1. The V gene end was trimmed by 2 bases and the J gene end by 5 bases; junction bases not matched to a gene: 7. CDR1 and CDR2 from the germline V gene are SGHTA and FQGTGA. The CDR3 length is 15 residues. CDR3 residues: CASSLSFGQGETQYF. CDR3 DNA: TGTGCCAGCAGCTTATCCTTCGGACAGGGCGAGACCCAGTACTTC.